Each of the 6 T cell receptor beta chains below was sequenced from the same sample in a study of a mutant IDH1 vaccine in newly diagnosed glioma. Generated by immunoSEQ multiplex PCR, the TCRdb table keeps only in-frame clones and is missing some. The table lists tens of thousands of clones, about 78% of them singletons, with 6.3% in the top ten. Their cognate antigens are unknown. Noted time point: week 23, last vaccination. Vaccination used 300 ug of mutant IDH1 20-mer peptide per dose, with topical imiquimod. The source was PBMCs, collected from a glioma patient whose treatment included an IDH1 peptide vaccine. The receptor source for this set is a woman in her 40s with glioma. Some clones in this sample may be carry-over from other donors' samples.

This clone was picked up a small number of times. The J gene is TRBJ1-6, the V gene TRBV5-1, with unresolved D. CDR1 and CDR2 (germline): SGHRS, YFSETQ. V lost 1 base and J 0 bases, leaving 8 bases between the germline ends. The CDR3 is made up of 16 amino acids. Here the CDR3 reads CASSLQTGSYNSPLHF. DNA of the CDR3: TGCGCCAGCAGCTTGCAGACGGGCTCCTATAATTCACCCCTCCACTTT.

This chain joins TRBV7-2 and TRBJ2-3, with D possibly matching TRBD2 (5 bases). This CDR3 contains 15 residues. Germline loops: CDR1 SGHTA, CDR2 FQGNSA. The V end lost 4 bases, the J end lost 5 bases, and 16 bases lay between the germline ends. The CDR3, as DNA: TGTGCCAGCAGCTCATTGCCACTACGGGGAGATACGCAGTATTTT. Its protein is CASSSLPLRGDTQYF.

Only a few counts were recorded for this clone. The gene calls are TRBV19 and TRBJ1-2, with 8 nucleotides matching TRBD1. Germline loops: CDR1 LNHDA, CDR2 SQIVND (reference sequence). CDR3 size: 14 residues. The trim removed 3 bases at V and 8 bases at J, leaving 8 bases unmatched. This CDR3 reads CASSIRGQGRGYTF. Here the CDR3 DNA reads TGTGCCAGTAGTATTCGAGGACAGGGCAGAGGCTACACCTTC.

The rearrangement uses TRBV10-3 and TRBJ1-5, with 7 bases that match TRBD1. There are 15 residues in the CDR3. Germline V gene lookup returns CDR1 ENHRY and CDR2 SYGVKD. The V and J ends lost 6 bases and 5 bases, in that order; junction bases with no gene match: 10. The DNA for the CDR3 is TGTGCCATCAGCCCTCGACAGGGAAATGATCAGCCCCAGCATTTT. Encoded protein: CAISPRQGNDQPQHF.

The chain has TRBV15 and TRBJ2-1; either TRBD1 or TRBD2 may fit D (5 bases each). Germline lookup yields CDR1 LNHNV and CDR2 YYDKDF (reference sequence). This CDR3 is 16 amino acids long. V was cut by 5 bases and J by 7 bases, with 21 bases left in between. The CDR3 loop is CATSLEGIAGWNEQFF. The CDR3 DNA sequence: TGTGCCACCAGCCTAGAGGGGATAGCAGGGTGGAATGAGCAGTTCTTC.

The chain joins TRBV18 to TRBJ1-5; a weak D match, TRBD1 (5 bases). V shed 4 bases and J shed 3 bases, with 13 bases lying between them. Germline-derived CDR1 and CDR2 are KGHSH and LQKENI. The CDR3 covers 15 residues. CDR3 DNA: TGTGCCAGCTCACAAGGGGAATACGACAATCAGCCCCAGCATTTT. This codes for CASSQGEYDNQPQHF.